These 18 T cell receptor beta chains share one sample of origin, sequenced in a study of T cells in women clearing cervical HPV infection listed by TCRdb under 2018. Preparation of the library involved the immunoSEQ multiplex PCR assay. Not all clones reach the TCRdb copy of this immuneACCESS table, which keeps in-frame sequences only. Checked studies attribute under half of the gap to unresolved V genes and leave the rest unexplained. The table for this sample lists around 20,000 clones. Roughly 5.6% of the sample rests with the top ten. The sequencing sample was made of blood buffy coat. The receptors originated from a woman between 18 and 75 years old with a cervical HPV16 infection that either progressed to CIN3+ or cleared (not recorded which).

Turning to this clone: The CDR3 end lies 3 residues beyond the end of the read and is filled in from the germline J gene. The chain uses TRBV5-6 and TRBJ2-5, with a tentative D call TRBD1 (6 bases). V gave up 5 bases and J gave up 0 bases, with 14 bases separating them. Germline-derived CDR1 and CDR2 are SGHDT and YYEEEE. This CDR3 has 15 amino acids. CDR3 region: CASSSTGIHQETQYF. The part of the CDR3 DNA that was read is TGTGCCAGCAGTTCCACAGGGATTCACCAAGAGACC.

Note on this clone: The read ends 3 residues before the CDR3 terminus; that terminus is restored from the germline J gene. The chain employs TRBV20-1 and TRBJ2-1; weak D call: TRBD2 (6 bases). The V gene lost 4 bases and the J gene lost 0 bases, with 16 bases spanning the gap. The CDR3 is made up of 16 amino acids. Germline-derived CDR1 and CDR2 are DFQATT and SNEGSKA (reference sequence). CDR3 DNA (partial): TGCAGTGCTAATATCCCCTGGGGGGACTCCTACAATGAG. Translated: CSANIPWGDSYNE. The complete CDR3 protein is CSANIPWGDSYNEQFF.

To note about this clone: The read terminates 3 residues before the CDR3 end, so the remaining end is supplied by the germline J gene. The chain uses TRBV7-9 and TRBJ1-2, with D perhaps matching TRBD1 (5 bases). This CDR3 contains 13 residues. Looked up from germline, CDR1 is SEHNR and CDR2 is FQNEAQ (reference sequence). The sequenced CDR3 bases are TGTGCCAGCAGCTTAGACGGGGGAGGCGGC. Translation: CASSLDGGGG. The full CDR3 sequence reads CASSLDGGGGYTF.

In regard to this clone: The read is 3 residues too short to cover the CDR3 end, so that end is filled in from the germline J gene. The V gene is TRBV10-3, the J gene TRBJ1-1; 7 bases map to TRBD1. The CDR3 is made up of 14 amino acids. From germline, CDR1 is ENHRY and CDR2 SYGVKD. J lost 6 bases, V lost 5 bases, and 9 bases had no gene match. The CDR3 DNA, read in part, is TGTGCCATCAGTACAAGACAGGGTTTCGCTGAA. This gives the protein CAISTRQGFAE. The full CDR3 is CAISTRQGFAEAFF.

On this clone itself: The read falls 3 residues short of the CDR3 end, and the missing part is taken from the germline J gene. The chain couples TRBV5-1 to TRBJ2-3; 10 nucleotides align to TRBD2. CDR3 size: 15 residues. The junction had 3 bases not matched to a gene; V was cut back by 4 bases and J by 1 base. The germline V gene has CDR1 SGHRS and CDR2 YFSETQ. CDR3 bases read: TGCGCCAGCAGCCCCGGACTAGCGGGCACAGATACG. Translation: CASSPGLAGTDT. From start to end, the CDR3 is CASSPGLAGTDTQYF.

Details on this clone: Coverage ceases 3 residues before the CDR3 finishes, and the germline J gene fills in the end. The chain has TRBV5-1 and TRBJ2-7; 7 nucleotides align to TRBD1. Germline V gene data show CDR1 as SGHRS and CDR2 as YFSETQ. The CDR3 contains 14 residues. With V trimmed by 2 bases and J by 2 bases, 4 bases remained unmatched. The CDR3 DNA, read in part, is TGCGCCAGCAGCTTAACAGGGGCGACCTACGAG. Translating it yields CASSLTGATYE. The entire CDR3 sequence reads CASSLTGATYEQYF.

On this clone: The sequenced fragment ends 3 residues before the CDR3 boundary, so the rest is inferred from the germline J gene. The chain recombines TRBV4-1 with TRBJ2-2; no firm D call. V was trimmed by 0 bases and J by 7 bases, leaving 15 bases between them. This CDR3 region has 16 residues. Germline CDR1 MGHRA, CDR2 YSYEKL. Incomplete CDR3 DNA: TGCGCCAGCAGCCAAGATTCGTCCTGGGCCGACGGGGAG. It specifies CASSQDSSWADGE. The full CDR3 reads CASSQDSSWADGELFF.

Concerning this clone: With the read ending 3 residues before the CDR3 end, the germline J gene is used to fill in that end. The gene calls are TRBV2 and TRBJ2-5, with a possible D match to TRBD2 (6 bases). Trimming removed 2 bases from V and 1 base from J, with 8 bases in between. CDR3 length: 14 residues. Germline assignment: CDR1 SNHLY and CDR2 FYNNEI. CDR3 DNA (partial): TGTGCCAGCAGTGAAACGGGACTCCAAGAGACC. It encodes CASSETGLQET. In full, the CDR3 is CASSETGLQETQYF.

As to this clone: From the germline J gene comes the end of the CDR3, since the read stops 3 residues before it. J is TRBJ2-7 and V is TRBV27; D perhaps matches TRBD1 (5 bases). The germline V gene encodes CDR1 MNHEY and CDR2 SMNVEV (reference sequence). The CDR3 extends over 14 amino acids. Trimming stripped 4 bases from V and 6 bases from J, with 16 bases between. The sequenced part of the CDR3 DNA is TGTGCCAGCAGTTATAGGGGTGCCCTCCTCGAG. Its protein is CASSYRGALLE. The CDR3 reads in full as CASSYRGALLEQYF.

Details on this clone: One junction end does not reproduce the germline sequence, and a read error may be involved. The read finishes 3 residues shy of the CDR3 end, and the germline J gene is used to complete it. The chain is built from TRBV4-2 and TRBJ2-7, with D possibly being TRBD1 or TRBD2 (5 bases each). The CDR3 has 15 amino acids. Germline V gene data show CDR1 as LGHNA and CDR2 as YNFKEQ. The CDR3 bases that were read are TGCGCCAGCAGCCAAGATCGAGGGGTAGCCTACGAG. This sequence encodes CASSQDRGVAYE. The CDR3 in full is CASSQDRGVAYEQYF.

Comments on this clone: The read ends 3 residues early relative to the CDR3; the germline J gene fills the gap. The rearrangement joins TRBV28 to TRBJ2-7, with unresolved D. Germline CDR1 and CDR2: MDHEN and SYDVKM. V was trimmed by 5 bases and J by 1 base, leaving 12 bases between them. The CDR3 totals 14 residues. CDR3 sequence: CASSGPKRSYEQYF. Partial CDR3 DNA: TGTGCCAGCAGTGGTCCCAAACGGTCCTACGAG.

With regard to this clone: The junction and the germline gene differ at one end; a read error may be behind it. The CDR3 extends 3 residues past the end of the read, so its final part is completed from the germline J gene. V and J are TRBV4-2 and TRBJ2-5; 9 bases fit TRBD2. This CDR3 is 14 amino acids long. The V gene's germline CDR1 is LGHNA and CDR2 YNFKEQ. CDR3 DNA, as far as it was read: TGCGCCAGCAGCCCTCGACTAGCGGAAGAGACC. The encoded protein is CASSPRLAEET. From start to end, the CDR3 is CASSPRLAEETQYF.

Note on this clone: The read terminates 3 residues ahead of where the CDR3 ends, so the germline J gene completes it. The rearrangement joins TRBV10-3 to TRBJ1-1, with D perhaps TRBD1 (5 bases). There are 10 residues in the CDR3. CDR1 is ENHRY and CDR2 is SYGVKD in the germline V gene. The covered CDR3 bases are TGTGCCGCAACGGGGGAACCG. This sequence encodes CAATGEP. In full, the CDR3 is CAATGEPAFF.

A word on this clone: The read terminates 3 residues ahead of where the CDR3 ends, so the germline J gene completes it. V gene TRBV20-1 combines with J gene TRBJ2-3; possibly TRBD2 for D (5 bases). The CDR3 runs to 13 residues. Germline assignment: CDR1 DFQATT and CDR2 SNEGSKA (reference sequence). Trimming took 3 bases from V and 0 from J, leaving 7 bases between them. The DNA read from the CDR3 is TGCAGTGCTAGTGCGGGTAGCACAGATACG. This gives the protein CSASAGSTDT. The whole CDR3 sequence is CSASAGSTDTQYF.

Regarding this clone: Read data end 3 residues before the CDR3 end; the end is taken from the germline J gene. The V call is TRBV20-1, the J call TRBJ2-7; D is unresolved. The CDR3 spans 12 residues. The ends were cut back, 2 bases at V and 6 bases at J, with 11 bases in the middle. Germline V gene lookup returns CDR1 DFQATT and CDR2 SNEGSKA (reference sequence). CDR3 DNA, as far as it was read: TGCAGTGCTAGACACAGTCCAGGCGAG. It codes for CSARHSPGE. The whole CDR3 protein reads CSARHSPGEQYF.

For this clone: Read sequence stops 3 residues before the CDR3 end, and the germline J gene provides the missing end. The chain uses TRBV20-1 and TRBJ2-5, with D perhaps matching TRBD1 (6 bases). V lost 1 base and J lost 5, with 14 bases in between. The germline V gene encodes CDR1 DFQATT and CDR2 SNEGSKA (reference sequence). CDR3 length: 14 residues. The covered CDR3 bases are TGCAGTGCTAGAGGAGCGGACAGCCGGGAGACC. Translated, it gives CSARGADSRET. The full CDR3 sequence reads CSARGADSRETQYF.

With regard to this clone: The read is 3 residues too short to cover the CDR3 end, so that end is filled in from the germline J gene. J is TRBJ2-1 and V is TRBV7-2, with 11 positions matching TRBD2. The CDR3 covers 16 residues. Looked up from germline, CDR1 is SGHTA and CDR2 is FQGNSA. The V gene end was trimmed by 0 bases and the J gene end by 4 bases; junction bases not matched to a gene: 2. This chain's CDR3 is CASSLAPSGGYNEQFF. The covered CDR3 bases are TGTGCCAGCAGCTTAGCCCCTAGCGGGGGGTACAATGAG.

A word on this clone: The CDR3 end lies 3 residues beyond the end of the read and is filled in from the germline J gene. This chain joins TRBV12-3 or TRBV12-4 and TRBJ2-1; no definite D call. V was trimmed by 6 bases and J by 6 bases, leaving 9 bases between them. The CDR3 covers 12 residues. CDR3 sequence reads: CASSPGRNEQFF. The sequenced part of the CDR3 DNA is TGTGCCAGCAGCCCTGGGCGCAATGAG.